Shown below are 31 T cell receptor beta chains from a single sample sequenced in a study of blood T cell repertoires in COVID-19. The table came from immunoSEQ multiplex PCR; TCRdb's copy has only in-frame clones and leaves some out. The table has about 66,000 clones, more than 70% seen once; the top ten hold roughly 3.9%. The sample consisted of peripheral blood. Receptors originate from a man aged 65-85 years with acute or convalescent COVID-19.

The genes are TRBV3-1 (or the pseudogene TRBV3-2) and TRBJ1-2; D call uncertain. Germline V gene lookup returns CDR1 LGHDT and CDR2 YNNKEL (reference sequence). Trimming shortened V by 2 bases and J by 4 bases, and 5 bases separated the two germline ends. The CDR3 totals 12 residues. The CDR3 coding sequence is TGTGCCAGCAGCCAACTACGCTATGGCTACACCTTC. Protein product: CASSQLRYGYTF.

CDR3 sequence: CASSWDRDQPQHF. CDR3 nucleotide sequence: TGTGCCAGCAGTTGGGACAGGGATCAGCCCCAGCATTTT. This rearrangement joins TRBV6-2 or TRBV6-3 to TRBJ1-5; 9 positions agree with TRBD1. V lost 4 bases to trimming and J lost 5 bases; unmatched junction nucleotides: 0. The CDR3 loop spans 13 amino acids. Germline V gene lookup returns CDR1 MNHEY and CDR2 SVGEGT.

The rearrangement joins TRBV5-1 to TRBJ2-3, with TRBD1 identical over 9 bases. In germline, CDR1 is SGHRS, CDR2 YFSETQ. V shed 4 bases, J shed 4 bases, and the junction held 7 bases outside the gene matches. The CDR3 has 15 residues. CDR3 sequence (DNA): TGCGCCAGCAGCAGGTCACAGGGGGCAGCAGATACGCAGTATTTT. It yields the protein CASSRSQGAADTQYF.

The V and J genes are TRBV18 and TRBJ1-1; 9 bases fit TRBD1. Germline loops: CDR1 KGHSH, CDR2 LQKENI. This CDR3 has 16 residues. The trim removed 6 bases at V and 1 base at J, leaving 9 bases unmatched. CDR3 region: CASSPGTGNSNTEAFF. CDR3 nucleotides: TGTGCCAGCTCCCCCGGGACAGGGAATTCGAACACTGAAGCTTTCTTT.

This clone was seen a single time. For the CDR3, the DNA is TGTGCCAGCAGCTTGCTAGCGGGGACCTCCTACAATGAGCAGTTCTTC. Translated: CASSLLAGTSYNEQFF. The gene calls are TRBV11-2 and TRBJ2-1; 9 nucleotides align to TRBD2. CDR1 and CDR2 from the germline V gene are SGHAT and FQNNGV. CDR3 length: 16 amino acids. V was pared by 3 bases and J by 0 bases, with 3 bases of the junction left unmatched.

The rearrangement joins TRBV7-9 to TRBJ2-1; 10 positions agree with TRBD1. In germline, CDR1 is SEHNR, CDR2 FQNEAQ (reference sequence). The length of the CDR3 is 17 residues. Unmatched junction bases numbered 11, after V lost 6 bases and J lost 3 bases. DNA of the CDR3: TGTGCCAGCAGGGAAGGTTTCCGGGACAGGGGCTACAATGAGCAGTTCTTC. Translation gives CASREGFRDRGYNEQFF. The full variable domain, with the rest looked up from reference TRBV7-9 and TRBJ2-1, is DTGVSQNPRHKITKRGQNVTFRCDPISEHNRLYWYRQTLGQGPEFLTYFQNEAQLEKSRLLSDRFSAERPKGSFSTLEIQRTEQGDSAMYLCASREGFRDRGYNEQFFGPGTRLTVL.

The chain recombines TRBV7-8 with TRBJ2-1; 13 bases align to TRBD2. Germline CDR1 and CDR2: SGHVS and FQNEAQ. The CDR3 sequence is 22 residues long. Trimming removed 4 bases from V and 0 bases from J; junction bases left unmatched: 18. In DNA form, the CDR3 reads TGTGCCAGCAGCTCCCCTCTACCATCGACTAGCGGGGGGACCGACTCCTACAATGAGCAGTTCTTC. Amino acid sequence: CASSSPLPSTSGGTDSYNEQFF.

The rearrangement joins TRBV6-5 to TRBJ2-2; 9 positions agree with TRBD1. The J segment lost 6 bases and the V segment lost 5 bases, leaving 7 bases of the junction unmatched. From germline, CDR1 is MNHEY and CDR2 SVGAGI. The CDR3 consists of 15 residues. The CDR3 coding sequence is TGTGCCAGCAGTAACCGGGACAGGGTTCCCGGGGAGCTGTTTTTT. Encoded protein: CASSNRDRVPGELFF.

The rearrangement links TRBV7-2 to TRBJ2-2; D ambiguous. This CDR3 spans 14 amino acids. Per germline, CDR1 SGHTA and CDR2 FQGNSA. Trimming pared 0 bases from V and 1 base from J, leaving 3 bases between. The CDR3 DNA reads TGTGCCAGCAGCTTAGCACAGAACACCGGGGAGCTGTTTTTT. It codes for CASSLAQNTGELFF.

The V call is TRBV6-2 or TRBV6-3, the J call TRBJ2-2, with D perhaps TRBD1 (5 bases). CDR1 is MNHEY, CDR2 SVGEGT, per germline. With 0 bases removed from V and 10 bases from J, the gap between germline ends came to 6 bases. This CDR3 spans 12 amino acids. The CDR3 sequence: CASSYSRVELFF. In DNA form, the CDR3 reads TGTGCCAGCAGTTACTCCAGGGTGGAGCTGTTTTTT.

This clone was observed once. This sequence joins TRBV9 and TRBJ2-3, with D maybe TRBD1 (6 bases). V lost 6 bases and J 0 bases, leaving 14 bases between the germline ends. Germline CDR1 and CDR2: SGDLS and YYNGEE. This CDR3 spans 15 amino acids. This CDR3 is CASTEGVTSTDTQYF. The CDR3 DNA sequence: TGTGCCAGCACTGAGGGGGTAACCAGCACAGATACGCAGTATTTT.

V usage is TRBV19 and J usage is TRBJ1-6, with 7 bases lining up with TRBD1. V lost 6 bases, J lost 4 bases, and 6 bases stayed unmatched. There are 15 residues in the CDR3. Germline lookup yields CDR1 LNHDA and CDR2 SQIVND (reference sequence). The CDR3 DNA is TGTGCCAGTAGGACCGGACAGGTGTATAATTCACCCCTCCACTTT. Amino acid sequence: CASRTGQVYNSPLHF.

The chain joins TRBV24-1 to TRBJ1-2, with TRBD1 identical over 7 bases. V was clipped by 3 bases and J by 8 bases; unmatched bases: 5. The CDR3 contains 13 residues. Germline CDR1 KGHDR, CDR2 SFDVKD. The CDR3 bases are TGTGCCACCAGTGATGTCAGACAGGGAGGCTACACCTTC. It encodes CATSDVRQGGYTF.

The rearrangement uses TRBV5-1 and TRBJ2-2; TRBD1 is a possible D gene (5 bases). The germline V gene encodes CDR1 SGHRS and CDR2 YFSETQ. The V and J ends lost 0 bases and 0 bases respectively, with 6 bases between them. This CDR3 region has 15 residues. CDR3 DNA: TGCGCCAGCAGCTTGGGCAGGGCGAACACCGGGGAGCTGTTTTTT. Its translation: CASSLGRANTGELFF.

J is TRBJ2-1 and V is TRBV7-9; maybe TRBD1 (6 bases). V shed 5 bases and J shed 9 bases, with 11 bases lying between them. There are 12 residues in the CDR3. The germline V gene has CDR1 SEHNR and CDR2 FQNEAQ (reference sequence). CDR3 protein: CASSIGQTEQFF. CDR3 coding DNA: TGTGCCAGCAGCATCGGACAGACTGAGCAGTTCTTC.

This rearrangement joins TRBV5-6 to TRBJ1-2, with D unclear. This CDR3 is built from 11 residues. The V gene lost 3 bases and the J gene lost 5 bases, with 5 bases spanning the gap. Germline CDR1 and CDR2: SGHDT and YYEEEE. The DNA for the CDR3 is TGTGCCAGCAGCTCTATGTATGGCTACACCTTC. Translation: CASSSMYGYTF.

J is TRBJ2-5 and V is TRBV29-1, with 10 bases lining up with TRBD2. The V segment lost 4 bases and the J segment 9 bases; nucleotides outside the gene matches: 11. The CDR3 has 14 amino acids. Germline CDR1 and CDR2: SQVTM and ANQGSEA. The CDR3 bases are TGCAGCGTTGGAACCCTAGCGGGGGCGGGGGCCCAGTACTTC. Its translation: CSVGTLAGAGAQYF. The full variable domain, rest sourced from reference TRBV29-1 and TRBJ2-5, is SAVISQKPSRDICQRGTSLTIQCQVDSQVTMMFWYRQQPGQSLTLIATANQGSEATYESGFVIDKFPISRPNLTFSTLTVSNMSPEDSSIYLCSVGTLAGAGAQYFGPGTRLLVL.

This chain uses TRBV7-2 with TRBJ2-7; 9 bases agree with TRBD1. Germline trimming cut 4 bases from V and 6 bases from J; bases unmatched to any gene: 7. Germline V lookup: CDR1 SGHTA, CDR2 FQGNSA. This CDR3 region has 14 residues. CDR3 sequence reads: CASSSNRGLGEQYF. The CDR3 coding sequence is TGTGCCAGCAGCTCGAACAGGGGGCTCGGCGAGCAGTACTTC.

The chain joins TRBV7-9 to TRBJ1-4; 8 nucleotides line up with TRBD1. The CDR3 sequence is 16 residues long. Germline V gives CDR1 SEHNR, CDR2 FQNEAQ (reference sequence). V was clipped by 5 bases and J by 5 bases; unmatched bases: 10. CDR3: CASSLTKGTGNEKLFF. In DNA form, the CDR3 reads TGTGCCAGCAGCCTCACAAAGGGGACAGGAAATGAAAAACTGTTTTTT.

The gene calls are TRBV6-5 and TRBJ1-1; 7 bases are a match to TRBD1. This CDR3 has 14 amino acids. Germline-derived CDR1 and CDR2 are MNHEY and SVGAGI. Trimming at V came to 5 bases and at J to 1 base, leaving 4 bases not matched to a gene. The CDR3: CASSRQGSNTEAFF. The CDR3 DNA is TGTGCCAGCAGTCGACAGGGCTCGAACACTGAAGCTTTCTTT.

CDR3 sequence reads: CSVRDNYNSPLHF. CDR3 bases: TGCAGCGTGAGGGACAACTATAATTCACCCCTCCACTTT. The V and J genes are TRBV29-1 and TRBJ1-6; D is possibly TRBD1 (6 bases). Germline lookup yields CDR1 SQVTM and CDR2 ANQGSEA. The germline V and J ends were trimmed by 6 bases and 3 bases, with 9 bases remaining between them. The CDR3 is 13 amino acids.

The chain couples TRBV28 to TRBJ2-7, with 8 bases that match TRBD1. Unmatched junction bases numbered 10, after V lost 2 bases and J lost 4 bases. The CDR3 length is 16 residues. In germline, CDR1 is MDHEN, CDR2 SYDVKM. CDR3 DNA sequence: TGTGCCAGCAGTTTACGGGCAGGGGGCGCGGGGTACGAGCAGTACTTC. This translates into CASSLRAGGAGYEQYF.

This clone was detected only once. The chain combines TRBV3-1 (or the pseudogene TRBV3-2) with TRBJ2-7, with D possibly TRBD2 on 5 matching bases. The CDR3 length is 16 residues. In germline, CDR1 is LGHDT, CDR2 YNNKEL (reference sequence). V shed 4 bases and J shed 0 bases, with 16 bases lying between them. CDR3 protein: CASSPVFGGSSYEQYF. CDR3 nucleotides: TGTGCCAGCAGCCCCGTTTTCGGAGGCAGCTCCTACGAGCAGTACTTC.

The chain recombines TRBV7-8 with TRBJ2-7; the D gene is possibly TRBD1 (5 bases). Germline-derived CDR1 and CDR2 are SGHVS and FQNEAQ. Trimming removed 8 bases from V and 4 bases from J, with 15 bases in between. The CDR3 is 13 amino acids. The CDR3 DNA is TGTGCCAGCGGGCCCAGGGTTGTATACGAGCAGTACTTC. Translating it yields CASGPRVVYEQYF.

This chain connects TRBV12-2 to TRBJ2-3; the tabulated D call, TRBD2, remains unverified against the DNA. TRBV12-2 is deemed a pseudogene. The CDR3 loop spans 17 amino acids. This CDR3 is CASRLGATRPSVGTQYF. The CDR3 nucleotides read TGTGCAAGTCGCTTAGGTGCGACTAGGCCGTCGGTCGGGACGCAGTATTTT.

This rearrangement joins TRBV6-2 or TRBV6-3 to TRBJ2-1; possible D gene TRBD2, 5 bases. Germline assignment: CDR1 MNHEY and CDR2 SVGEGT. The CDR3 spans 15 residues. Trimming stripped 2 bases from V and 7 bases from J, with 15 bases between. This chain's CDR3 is CASSYVGLGVNEQFF. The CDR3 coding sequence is TGTGCCAGCAGTTACGTTGGCCTCGGGGTGAATGAGCAGTTCTTC.

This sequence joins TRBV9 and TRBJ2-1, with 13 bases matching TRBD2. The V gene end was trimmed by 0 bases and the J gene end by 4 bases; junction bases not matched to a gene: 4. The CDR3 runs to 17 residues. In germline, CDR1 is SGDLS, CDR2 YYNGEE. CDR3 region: CASSVAPTSGGYNEQFF. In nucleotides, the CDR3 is TGTGCCAGCAGCGTAGCCCCGACTAGCGGGGGGTACAATGAGCAGTTCTTC.

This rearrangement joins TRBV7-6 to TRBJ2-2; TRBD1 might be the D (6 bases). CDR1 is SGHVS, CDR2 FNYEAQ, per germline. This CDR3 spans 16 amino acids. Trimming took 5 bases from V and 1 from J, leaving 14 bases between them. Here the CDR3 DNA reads TGTGCCAGCAGCGCCAGACAGGACAGGAACACCGGGGAGCTGTTTTTT. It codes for CASSARQDRNTGELFF. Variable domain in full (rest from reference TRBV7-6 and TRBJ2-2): GAGVSQSPRYKVTKRGQDVALRCDPISGHVSLYWYRQALGQGPEFLTYFNYEAQQDKSGLPNDRFSAERPEGSISTLTIQRTEQRDSAMYRCASSARQDRNTGELFFGEGSRLTVL.

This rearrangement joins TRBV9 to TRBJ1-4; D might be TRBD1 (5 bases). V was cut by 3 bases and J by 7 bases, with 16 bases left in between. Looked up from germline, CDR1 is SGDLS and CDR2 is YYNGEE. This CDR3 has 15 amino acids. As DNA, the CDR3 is TGTGCCAGCAGCGAGACCACAGGTGGAGTTGAAAAACTGTTTTTT. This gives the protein CASSETTGGVEKLFF.

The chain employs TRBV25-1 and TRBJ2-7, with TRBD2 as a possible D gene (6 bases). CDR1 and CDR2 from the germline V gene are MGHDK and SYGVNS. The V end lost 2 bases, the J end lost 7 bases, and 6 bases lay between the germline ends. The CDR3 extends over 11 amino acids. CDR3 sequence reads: CASSEGGEQYF. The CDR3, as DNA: TGTGCCAGCAGTGAAGGGGGGGAGCAGTACTTC.

The CDR3, as DNA: TGTGCCAGCAGCCTCCCGAGCTCACCCCTCCACTTT. Its protein product is CASSLPSSPLHF. J is TRBJ1-6 and V is TRBV3-1 (or the pseudogene TRBV3-2), with D uncertain. The CDR3 is 12 amino acids. Trimming took off 4 bases at V and 10 bases at J, with 8 bases between the two ends. Germline loops: CDR1 LGHDT, CDR2 YNNKEL (reference sequence).